One sample yielded the 18 T cell receptor beta chains listed below, sequenced in a study of T cell repertoires in cytomegalovirus infection. TCRdb passed the reads through MiXCR, listing each CDR3 protein once. The sample lists some 38,000 distinct CDR3 sequences, around half seen once, with about 93% in the top ten. These receptors lack a known antigen. The sample in question was CD8+ T cells from cultured PBMCs, obtained from culture after CMV antigen stimulation. The receptors were sampled from a human donor in good health (CMV status not recorded). Some clones in this sample may be carry-over from other donors' samples.

Only a few counts were recorded for this clonotype. CDR3 in amino acids: CASSLEVNTEAFF. CDR3 nucleotide sequence: TGTGCCAGCAGCTTAGAGGTGAACACTGAAGCTTTCTTT. The chain couples TRBV7-9 to TRBJ1-1, with D unresolved. Germline V gives CDR1 SEHNR, CDR2 FQNEAQ (reference sequence). The CDR3 runs 13 residues. V shed 1 base and J shed 0 bases, with 3 bases lying between them. The entire variable domain, with the rest obtained from reference TRBV7-9 and TRBJ1-1, is as follows: DTGVSQNPRHKITKRGQNVTFRCDPISEHNRLYWYRQTLGQGPEFLTYFQNEAQLEKSRLLSDRFSAERPKGSFSTLEIQRTEQGDSAMYLCASSLEVNTEAFFGQGTRLTVV.

This sequence joins TRBV27 and TRBJ2-1; possible D gene TRBD1, 6 bases. Germline V gene sequence: CDR1 MNHEY, CDR2 SMNVEV (reference sequence). There are 14 residues in the CDR3. V was shortened by 5 bases and J by 3 bases, with 11 bases between the two germline ends. CDR3 bases: TGTGCCAGCAGTCCCCGACAGGTCTACAATGAGCAGTTCTTC. It specifies CASSPRQVYNEQFF.

V usage is TRBV6-6 and J usage is TRBJ1-4, with D possibly TRBD1 on 5 matching bases. The CDR3 totals 15 residues. The V and J ends lost 5 bases and 0 bases respectively, with 10 bases between them. The germline V gene has CDR1 MNHNY and CDR2 SVGAGI (reference sequence). CDR3 in amino acids: CASSPDRATNEKLFF. The CDR3 DNA is TGTGCCAGCAGTCCAGACAGAGCAACTAATGAAAAACTGTTTTTT.

The table lists this clonotype with a few counts. The V call is TRBV7-2, the J call TRBJ2-2; maybe TRBD2 (7 bases). The CDR3 runs to 15 residues. Germline V gene lookup returns CDR1 SGHTA and CDR2 FQGNSA. With 5 bases removed from V and 5 bases from J, the gap between germline ends came to 15 bases. The CDR3 region is CASSIGGPRTGELFF. As DNA, the CDR3 is TGTGCCAGCAGCATCGGGGGGCCGAGGACCGGGGAGCTGTTTTTT.

This rearrangement joins TRBV19 to TRBJ1-1, with D hard to call. This CDR3 region has 13 residues. Trimming left V 3 bases short and J 5 bases short, with 10 bases between. Germline CDR1 and CDR2: LNHDA and SQIVND (reference sequence). The CDR3 DNA follows: TGTGCCAGTAGTATTGGGTTAGGGACTGAAGCTTTCTTT. Translated: CASSIGLGTEAFF.

This clonotype has only a few counts. The rearrangement joins TRBV7-9 to TRBJ2-1; D gene unclear. The CDR3 covers 16 residues. Germline lookup yields CDR1 SEHNR and CDR2 FQNEAQ (reference sequence). V was pared by 1 base and J by 3 bases, with 13 bases between. The DNA of the CDR3 is TGTGCCAGCAGCTTAGGGGTGGGAAGAAGCTACAATGAGCAGTTCTTC. This translates into CASSLGVGRSYNEQFF.

The V and J genes are TRBV7-6 and TRBJ1-2; D gene uncertain. With 4 bases removed from V and 8 bases from J, the gap between germline ends came to 17 bases. The germline gives CDR1 SGHVS, CDR2 FNYEAQ. The CDR3 runs 14 residues. CDR3 sequence reads: CASSSSGLAGGYTF. CDR3 DNA sequence: TGTGCCAGCAGCTCCTCCGGGCTAGCGGGCGGCTACACCTTC.

The V gene is TRBV20-1, the J gene TRBJ2-7; 11 bases are a match to TRBD2. This CDR3 region has 18 residues. Unmatched junction bases numbered 16, after V lost 1 base and J lost 5 bases. CDR1 is DFQATT and CDR2 is SNEGSKA in the germline V gene (reference sequence). The DNA of the CDR3 is TGCAGTGCTAGAGGTTTTAGTAGCGGGAGGGCCTCTATGAACGAGCAGTACTTC. The encoded protein is CSARGFSSGRASMNEQYF.

The rearrangement uses TRBV10-3 and TRBJ1-1; TRBD1 agrees at 8 bases. The CDR3 has 14 amino acids. CDR1 and CDR2 (germline): ENHRY, SYGVKD. The trim removed 7 bases at V and 1 base at J, leaving 5 bases unmatched. CDR3 DNA sequence: TGTGCCATCAATACAGGGGGGAAGAACACTGAAGCTTTCTTT. Its translation is CAINTGGKNTEAFF.

There are a few counts of this clonotype. The chain uses TRBV7-2 and TRBJ2-7; D is unresolved. V was trimmed by 5 bases and J by 4 bases, leaving 12 bases between them. Looked up from germline, CDR1 is SGHTA and CDR2 is FQGNSA. The CDR3 length is 13 residues. The chain's CDR3 is CASSPDGFYEQYF. The DNA of the CDR3 is TGTGCCAGCAGCCCGGACGGCTTTTACGAGCAGTACTTC.

The genes are TRBV7-3 and TRBJ2-1; 8 positions match TRBD1. The CDR3 is 16 residues long. In germline, CDR1 is SGHTA, CDR2 FQGTGA. The junction had 8 bases not matched to a gene; V was cut back by 5 bases and J by 2 bases. This CDR3 is CASSPRQGWPYNEQFF. CDR3 nucleotides: TGTGCCAGCAGCCCCCGACAGGGGTGGCCCTACAATGAGCAGTTCTTC.

The chain has TRBV5-1 and TRBJ2-1, with D possibly called TRBD1 or TRBD2 (5 bases each). The CDR3 runs 15 residues. The germline V gene has CDR1 SGHRS and CDR2 YFSETQ. V shed 4 bases and J shed 2 bases, with 13 bases lying between them. The CDR3 coding sequence is TGCGCCAGCAGCGGGTCGGGACGACCCTACAATGAGCAGTTCTTC. Encoded protein: CASSGSGRPYNEQFF.

J is TRBJ1-2 and V is TRBV19, with TRBD1 identical over 9 bases. The germline V gene has CDR1 LNHDA and CDR2 SQIVND (reference sequence). The V gene end was trimmed by 9 bases and the J gene end by 4 bases; junction bases not matched to a gene: 6. This CDR3 comprises 13 residues. CDR3 region: CASWTGVLYGYTF. DNA for the CDR3: TGTGCCAGCTGGACAGGGGTCCTCTATGGCTACACCTTC.

With respect to this clonotype: One end of the junction does not line up with germline, which may come from a read error. This chain uses TRBV20-1 with TRBJ2-1; tentatively, D is TRBD2 (5 bases). CDR3 length equals 15 residues. The germline V gene has CDR1 DFQATT and CDR2 SNEGSKA (reference sequence). The CDR3, as DNA: TGCAGTGCTCCCTCGACAAAAATTGACTACAATGAGCAGTCCTTC. Encoded protein: CSAPSTKIDYNEQSF.

V gene TRBV19 combines with J gene TRBJ2-1; 10 nucleotides line up with TRBD1. Germline-derived CDR1 and CDR2 are LNHDA and SQIVND (reference sequence). V trimming: 6 bases; J trimming: 5 bases; junction bases outside the gene matches: 13. This CDR3 spans 17 amino acids. The CDR3 DNA reads as TGTGCCAGTAGCCGCCCCCGTGGGACAGGGGCTAACAATGAGCAGTTCTTC. This encodes CASSRPRGTGANNEQFF.

V and J are TRBV4-1 and TRBJ1-6; 7 bases fit TRBD1. The CDR3 has 13 residues. After removal of 4 bases from V and 12 bases from J, the junction contained 6 bases not matched to a gene. In germline, CDR1 is MGHRA, CDR2 YSYEKL. The CDR3 protein is CASSRRDSEPLHF. The CDR3, as DNA: TGCGCCAGCAGCCGGAGGGACAGCGAACCCCTCCACTTT.

The chain couples TRBV27 to TRBJ1-4, with 7 bases lining up with TRBD1. Germline CDR1 MNHEY, CDR2 SMNVEV (reference sequence). Trimming took 0 bases from V and 0 from J; bases not matched to a gene: 10. The CDR3 totals 19 residues. This chain's CDR3 is CASSLSRGSTSATNEKLFF. The CDR3 DNA reads as TGTGCCAGCAGTTTATCCAGGGGGAGTACCTCTGCAACTAATGAAAAACTGTTTTTT.

Only a few counts were recorded for this clonotype. This chain uses TRBV11-2 with TRBJ1-1; a possible D gene is TRBD1 (5 bases). Germline V lookup: CDR1 SGHAT, CDR2 FQNNGV. The CDR3 runs to 13 residues. V was cut by 3 bases and J by 4 bases, with 9 bases left in between. Here the CDR3 DNA reads TGTGCCAGCAGCTTCAGGGAGAGCACTGAAGCTTTCTTT. Translating gives CASSFRESTEAFF.